This T cell receptor (beta chain) is drawn from a study of blood T cell repertoires in COVID-19. About the research overall: Spain, Italy and the United States supplied samples that represented acute and convalescent COVID-19. T cells, B-cell-depleted T cells, or PBMCs supplied cDNA or gDNA.

The CDR3 totals 13 residues. V was clipped by 4 bases and J by 4 bases; unmatched bases: 4. Germline V gene lookup returns CDR1 SGHRS and CDR2 YFSETQ. In the authors' workflow: Amplified reference gene primers provided the basis for estimating nucleated cell counts. Some clones are missing from TCRdb's copy, which holds only in-frame ones; the method was immunoSEQ multiplex PCR. That table supplies the V and J calls and clone size; D and trimming were determined from the DNA. This sample has 310,000 or so clones; roughly nine tenths occur once, and the top ten carry roughly 2%. Sequenced: peripheral blood. This receptor was obtained from a woman in her forties or fifties who had recovered from COVID-19. The chain links TRBV5-1 to TRBJ1-2, with TRBD1 matching 7 bases. This CDR3 reads CASSPRQGYGYTF. The CDR3 DNA reads TGCGCCAGCAGCCCCCGACAGGGCTATGGCTACACCTTC.